What follows are 6 T cell receptor beta chains derived from one specimen sequenced in a study of T cell changes during pregnancy in multiple sclerosis. Using immunoSEQ multiplex PCR, the repertoire was profiled, and TCRdb retains in-frame clones only, with some absent. The sample shows 35,000 to 50,000 clones, roughly 89% of them seen only once. The specimen comprised CD4+ T cells from peripheral blood mononuclear cells, sampled in the first trimester of pregnancy. The receptor source for this set is a female donor with multiple sclerosis, enrolled in a pregnancy study.

V usage is TRBV15 and J usage is TRBJ2-1; D may be TRBD1 (5 bases). CDR1 and CDR2 (germline): LNHNV, YYDKDF (reference sequence). The ends were cut back, 1 base at V and 10 bases at J, with 17 bases in the middle. This CDR3 spans 15 amino acids. Written as DNA, the CDR3 is TGTGCCACCAGCAGAGGCCCAGGGTGGTCGAACGAGCAGTTCTTC. Its translation: CATSRGPGWSNEQFF.

The DNA of the CDR3 is TGTGCCAGCAGTGAAACAGTTCGAGCTTTCTTT. Translation: CASSETVRAFF. V usage is TRBV28 and J usage is TRBJ1-1, with no clear D. The CDR3 contains 11 residues. V was shortened by 5 bases and J by 10 bases, with 11 bases between the two germline ends. Germline values: CDR1 MDHEN, CDR2 SYDVKM.

The CDR3 spells CASSFDRVNTEAFF. CDR3 nucleotides: TGTGCCAGCTCATTCGACAGGGTGAACACTGAAGCTTTCTTT. This sequence joins TRBV18 and TRBJ1-1; 7 bases are shared with TRBD1. The CDR3 spans 14 residues. Germline V gene sequence: CDR1 KGHSH, CDR2 LQKENI. V lost 5 bases to trimming and J lost 0 bases; unmatched junction nucleotides: 3.

This chain uses TRBV9 with TRBJ2-2; tentatively, D is TRBD2 (5 bases). The CDR3 runs to 14 residues. The V and J ends lost 3 bases and 7 bases respectively, with 13 bases between them. The germline V gene encodes CDR1 SGDLS and CDR2 YYNGEE. Here the CDR3 DNA reads TGTGCCAGCAGCGGGACTTTTCAACTCGGGGAGCTGTTTTTT. It codes for CASSGTFQLGELFF.

The rearrangement joins TRBV5-4 to TRBJ2-1; 12 bases are a match to TRBD2. The CDR3 totals 15 residues. Trimming at V came to 0 bases and at J to 7 bases, leaving 2 bases not matched to a gene. The germline gives CDR1 SGHNT, CDR2 YYREEE (reference sequence). In nucleotides, the CDR3 is TGTGCCAGCAGCTTGGCCGGGACTAGCGGGAATGAGCAGTTCTTC. As protein: CASSLAGTSGNEQFF.

The chain uses TRBV5-1 and TRBJ2-3, with D maybe TRBD2 (5 bases). The V gene lost 0 bases and the J gene lost 5 bases, with 13 bases spanning the gap. Germline V gene lookup returns CDR1 SGHRS and CDR2 YFSETQ. This CDR3 has 15 amino acids. This chain's CDR3 is CASSLDGGPGDTQYF. CDR3 nucleotide sequence: TGCGCCAGCAGCTTGGATGGCGGGCCCGGAGATACGCAGTATTTT.